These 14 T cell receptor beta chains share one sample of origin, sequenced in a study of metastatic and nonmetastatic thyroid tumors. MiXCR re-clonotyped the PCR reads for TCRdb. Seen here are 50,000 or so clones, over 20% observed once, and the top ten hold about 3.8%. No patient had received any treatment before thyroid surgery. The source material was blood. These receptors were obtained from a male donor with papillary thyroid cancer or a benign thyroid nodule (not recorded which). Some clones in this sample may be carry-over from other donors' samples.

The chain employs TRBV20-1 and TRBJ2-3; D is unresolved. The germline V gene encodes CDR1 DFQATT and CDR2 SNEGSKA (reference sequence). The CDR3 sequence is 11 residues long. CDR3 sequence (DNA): TGCAGCCGATTGGGCACAGATACGCAGTATTTT. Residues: CSRLGTDTQYF.

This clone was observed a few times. The CDR3 DNA reads TGTGCCACCATCACAGAGGGGGGACATGGAGCTTTCTTT. It translates to CATITEGGHGAFF. This chain joins TRBV15 and TRBJ1-1, with D maybe TRBD1 (6 bases). The CDR3 is 13 amino acids. The V gene lost 7 bases and the J gene lost 10 bases, with 19 bases spanning the gap. Germline CDR1 is LNHNV and CDR2 is YYDKDF (reference sequence).

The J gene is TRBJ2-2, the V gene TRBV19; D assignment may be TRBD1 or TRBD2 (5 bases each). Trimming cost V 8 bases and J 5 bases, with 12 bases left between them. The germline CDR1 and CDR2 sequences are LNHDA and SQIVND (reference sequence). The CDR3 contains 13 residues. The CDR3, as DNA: TGTGCCAGTTGTACAGAGGGGACCGGGGAGCTGTTTTTT. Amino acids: CASCTEGTGELFF.

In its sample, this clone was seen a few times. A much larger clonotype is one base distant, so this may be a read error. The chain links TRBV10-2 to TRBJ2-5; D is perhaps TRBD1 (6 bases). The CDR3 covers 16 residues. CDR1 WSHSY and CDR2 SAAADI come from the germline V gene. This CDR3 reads CASIEPLRDIQETQYF. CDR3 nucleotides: TGCGCCAGCATTGAGCCTTTACGGGACATTCAAGAGACCCAGTACTTC.

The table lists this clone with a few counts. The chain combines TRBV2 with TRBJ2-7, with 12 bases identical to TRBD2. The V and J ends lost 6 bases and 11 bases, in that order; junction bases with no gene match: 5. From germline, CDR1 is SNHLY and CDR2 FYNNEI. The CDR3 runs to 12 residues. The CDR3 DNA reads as TGTGCCAGCAGCCGACTAGCGGGAGAGAAGTACTTC. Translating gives CASSRLAGEKYF.

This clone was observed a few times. The CDR3 DNA sequence: TGTGCCTGCGGGACAGGGGGCTCACACGAGCAGTACTTC. This gives the protein CACGTGGSHEQYF. This chain connects TRBV30 to TRBJ2-7, with 12 positions matching TRBD1. The trim removed 6 bases at V and 5 bases at J, leaving 5 bases unmatched. Germline CDR1 GTSNPN, CDR2 SVGIG (reference sequence). The CDR3 extends over 13 amino acids.

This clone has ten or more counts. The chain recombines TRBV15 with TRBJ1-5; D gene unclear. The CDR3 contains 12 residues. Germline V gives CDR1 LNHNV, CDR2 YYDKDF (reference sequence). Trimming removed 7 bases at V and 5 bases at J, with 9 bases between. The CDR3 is CATTEGDQPQHF. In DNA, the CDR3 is TGTGCCACCACCGAGGGAGATCAGCCCCAGCATTTT.

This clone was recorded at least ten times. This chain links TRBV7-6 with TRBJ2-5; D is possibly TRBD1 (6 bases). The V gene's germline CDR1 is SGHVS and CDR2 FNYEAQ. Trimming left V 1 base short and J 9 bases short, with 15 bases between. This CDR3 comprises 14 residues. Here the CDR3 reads CASSLGGSTGSQYF. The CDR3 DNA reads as TGTGCCAGCAGCTTAGGCGGCTCAACAGGGTCCCAGTACTTC.

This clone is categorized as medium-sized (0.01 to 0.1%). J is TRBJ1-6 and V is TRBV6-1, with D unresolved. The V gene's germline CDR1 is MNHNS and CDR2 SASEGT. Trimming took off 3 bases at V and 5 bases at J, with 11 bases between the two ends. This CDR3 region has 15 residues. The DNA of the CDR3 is TGTGCCAGCAGTGAGACCGAAAAAAATAATTCACCCCTCCACTTT. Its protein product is CASSETEKNNSPLHF.

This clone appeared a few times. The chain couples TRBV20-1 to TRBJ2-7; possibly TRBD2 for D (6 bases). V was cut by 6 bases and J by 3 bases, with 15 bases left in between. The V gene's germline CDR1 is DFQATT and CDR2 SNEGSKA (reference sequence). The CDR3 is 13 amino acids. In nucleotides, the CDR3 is TGCAGTGCCCCCGGGACTGGTATCTACGAGCAGTACTTC. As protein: CSAPGTGIYEQYF.

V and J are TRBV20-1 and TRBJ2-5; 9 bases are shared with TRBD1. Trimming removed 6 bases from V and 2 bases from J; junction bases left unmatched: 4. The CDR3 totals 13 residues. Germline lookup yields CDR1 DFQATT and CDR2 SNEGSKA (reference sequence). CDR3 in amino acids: CSAPGQGQETQYF. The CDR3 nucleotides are TGCAGTGCCCCGGGACAGGGACAAGAGACCCAGTACTTC.

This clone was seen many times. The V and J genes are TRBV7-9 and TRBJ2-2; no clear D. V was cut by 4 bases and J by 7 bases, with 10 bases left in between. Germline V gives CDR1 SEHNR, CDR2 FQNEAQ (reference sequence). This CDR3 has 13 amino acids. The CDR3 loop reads CASSSRTGGELFF. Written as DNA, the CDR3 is TGTGCCAGCAGCTCTCGGACGGGCGGGGAGCTGTTTTTT.

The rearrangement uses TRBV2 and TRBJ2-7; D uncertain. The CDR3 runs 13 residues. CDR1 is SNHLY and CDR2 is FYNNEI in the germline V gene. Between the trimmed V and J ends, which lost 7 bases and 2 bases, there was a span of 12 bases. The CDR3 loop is CASMPIQAYEQYF. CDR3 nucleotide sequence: TGTGCCAGCATGCCTATTCAGGCCTACGAGCAGTACTTC.

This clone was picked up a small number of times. CDR3 loop: CASSFGSGAPTGELFF. CDR3 nucleotide sequence: TGCGCCAGCAGCTTCGGCAGCGGAGCGCCCACCGGGGAGCTGTTTTTT. The chain couples TRBV5-1 to TRBJ2-2; weak D call: TRBD2 (5 bases). The CDR3 extends over 16 amino acids. CDR1 and CDR2 from the germline V gene are SGHRS and YFSETQ. Trimming removed 2 bases from V and 4 bases from J, with 15 bases in between.